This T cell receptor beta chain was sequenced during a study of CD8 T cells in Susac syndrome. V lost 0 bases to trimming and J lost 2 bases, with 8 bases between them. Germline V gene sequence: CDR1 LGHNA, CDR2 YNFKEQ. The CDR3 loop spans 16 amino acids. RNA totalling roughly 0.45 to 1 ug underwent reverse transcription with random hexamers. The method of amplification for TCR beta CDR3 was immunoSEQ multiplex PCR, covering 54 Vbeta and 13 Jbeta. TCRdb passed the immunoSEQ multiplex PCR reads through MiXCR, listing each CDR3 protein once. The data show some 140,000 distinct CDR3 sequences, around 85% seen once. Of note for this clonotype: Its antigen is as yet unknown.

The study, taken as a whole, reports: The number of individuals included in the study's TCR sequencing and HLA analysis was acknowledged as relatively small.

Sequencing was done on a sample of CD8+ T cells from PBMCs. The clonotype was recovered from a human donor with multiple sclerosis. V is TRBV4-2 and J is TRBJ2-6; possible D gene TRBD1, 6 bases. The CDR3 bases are TGTGCCAGCAGCCAAGATGGGGGCGCTGGGGCCAACGTCCTGACTTTC. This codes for CASSQDGGAGANVLTF.